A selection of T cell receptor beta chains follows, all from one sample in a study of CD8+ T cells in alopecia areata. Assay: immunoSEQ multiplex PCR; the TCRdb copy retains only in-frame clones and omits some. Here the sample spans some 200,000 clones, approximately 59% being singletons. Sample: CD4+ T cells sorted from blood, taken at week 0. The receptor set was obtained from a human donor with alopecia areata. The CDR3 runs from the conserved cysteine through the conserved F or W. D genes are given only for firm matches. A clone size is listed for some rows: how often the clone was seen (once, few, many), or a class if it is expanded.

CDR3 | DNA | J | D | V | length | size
CASGLVRGANSPLHF | TGTGCTAGTGGTTTGGTACGGGGAGCTAATTCACCCCTCCACTTT | TRBJ1-6 | . | TRBV12-5 | 15 | once
CASSQEGTGGNQPQHF | TGCGCCAGCAGCCAAGAGGGGACAGGGGGTAATCAGCCCCAGCATTTT | TRBJ1-5 | TRBD1 | TRBV4-1 | 16 | .
CAISREVTDTQYF | TGTGCCATCAGCCGGGAGGTCACAGATACGCAGTATTTT | TRBJ2-3 | TRBD2 | TRBV10-3 | 13 | .
CASSYRRDSYEQYF | TGTGCCAGCAGTTATCGCCGGGACAGCTACGAGCAGTACTTC | TRBJ2-7 | TRBD1 | TRBV27 | 14 | .
CASSFRGNTEAFF | TGTGCCAGCAGCTTCCGGGGGAACACTGAAGCTTTCTTT | TRBJ1-1 | . | TRBV7-9 | 13 | .
CASSRTYEQYF | TGTGCCAGCAGCCGAACCTACGAGCAGTACTTC | TRBJ2-7 | . | TRBV7-9 | 11 | .
CASSQVQGNYGYTF | TGCGCCAGCAGCCAAGTGCAGGGAAACTATGGCTACACCTTC | TRBJ1-2 | . | TRBV4-1 | 14 | .
CASSPAGRPGVLQETQYF | TGCGCCAGCAGCCCGGCCGGCCGGCCGGGAGTCCTCCAAGAGACCCAGTACTTC | TRBJ2-5 | . | TRBV4-1 | 18 | once
CSVEAGESSYNEQFF | TGCAGCGTTGAAGCTGGCGAGAGCTCCTACAATGAGCAGTTCTTC | TRBJ2-1 | . | TRBV29-1 | 15 | .
CATSRDYGGNGGYTF | TGTGCCACCAGCAGAGATTATGGGGGTAATGGTGGCTACACCTTC | TRBJ1-2 | . | TRBV15 | 15 | .
CASRLEETQYF | TGTGCCAGCAGGCTCGAAGAGACCCAGTACTTC | TRBJ2-5 | . | TRBV6-1 | 11 | .
CASSYGRPNSPLHF | TGTGCCAGCAGCTATGGACGGCCCAATTCACCCCTCCACTTT | TRBJ1-6 | . | TRBV6-5 | 14 | few
CASSLAFHQETQYF | TGTGCCAGCAGCTTAGCGTTCCACCAAGAGACCCAGTACTTC | TRBJ2-5 | . | TRBV7-2 | 14 | few
CASSLAAAYGGYTF | TGTGCCAGCAGCTTGGCAGCCGCCTATGGTGGCTACACCTTC | TRBJ1-2 | . | TRBV11-2 | 14 | once
CASRQGRESPLHF | TGTGCCAGCAGGCAGGGCCGAGAATCACCCCTCCACTTT | TRBJ1-6 | . | TRBV7-8 | 13 | .
CASARGGGGYTGELFF | TGTGCCAGTGCCCGCGGCGGGGGAGGTTACACCGGGGAGCTGTTTTTT | TRBJ2-2 | TRBD2 | TRBV19 | 16 | once
CASSTEDRLGEQYF | TGCGCCAGCAGCACGGAGGACAGGTTAGGCGAGCAGTACTTC | TRBJ2-7 | TRBD1 | TRBV5-1 | 14 | .
CASSQGPLRGGVSGANVLTF | TGCGCCAGCAGTCAAGGTCCCCTCAGAGGTGGAGTCTCTGGGGCCAACGTCCTGACTTTC | TRBJ2-6 | . | TRBV23-1 | 20 | .
CASGKQGAGGNTIYF | TGTGCCAGCGGGAAACAGGGGGCGGGTGGAAACACCATATATTTT | TRBJ1-3 | TRBD1 | TRBV5-6 | 15 | .
CASSHRGENSPLHF | TGTGCCAGCAGCCACCGTGGGGAGAATTCACCCCTCCACTTT | TRBJ1-6 | . | TRBV14 | 14 | .
CASSQTPGWDTQYF | TGCGCCAGCAGCCAAACCCCAGGGTGGGATACGCAGTATTTT | TRBJ2-3 | . | TRBV4-1 | 14 | .
CASSLGTAETQYF | TGCGCCAGCAGCTTGGGTACTGCAGAGACCCAGTACTTC | TRBJ2-5 | . | TRBV5-1 | 13 | .
CASSIARSQETQYF | TGTGCCAGTAGTATCGCCAGGAGCCAAGAGACCCAGTACTTC | TRBJ2-5 | . | TRBV19 | 14 | .
CAWSETNHQPQHF | TGTGCCTGGAGTGAGACAAATCATCAGCCCCAGCATTTT | TRBJ1-5 | . | TRBV30 | 13 | .
CASSRDLTRGYTF | TGTGCCAGCAGCAGAGACCTGACTCGAGGCTACACCTTC | TRBJ1-2 | . | TRBV6-6 | 13 | .
CSVVPVRDTQYF | TGCAGCGTTGTGCCCGTTAGAGATACGCAGTATTTT | TRBJ2-3 | . | TRBV29-1 | 12 | .
CSVERYSESQYF | TGCAGCGTTGAGCGGTATTCGGAGTCCCAGTACTTC | TRBJ2-5 | . | TRBV29-1 | 12 | .
CASSWTQKGNIQYF | TGTGCCAGCAGCTGGACACAAAAAGGAAACATTCAGTACTTC | TRBJ2-4 | . | TRBV7-9 | 14 | once
CASSLTDYGYTF | TGTGCCAGCAGCCTCACCGACTATGGCTACACCTTC | TRBJ1-2 | . | TRBV7-2 | 12 | .
CSTLTVATTRETQYF | TGCAGCACGTTGACGGTAGCCACAACCAGGGAGACCCAGTACTTC | TRBJ2-5 | . | TRBV29-1 | 15 | .
CASSWSGVNSPLHF | TGCGCCAGCAGCTGGTCGGGAGTTAATTCACCCCTCCACTTT | TRBJ1-6 | . | TRBV5-1 | 14 | .
CASSLRTGDNQPQHF | TGTGCCAGCAGCTTAAGGACAGGGGACAATCAGCCCCAGCATTTT | TRBJ1-5 | TRBD1 | TRBV7-2 | 15 | once
CSAPGQATDTQYF | TGCAGCGCCCCGGGACAGGCTACAGATACGCAGTATTTT | TRBJ2-3 | TRBD1 | TRBV29-1 | 13 | few
CASSPGPVETQYF | TGCGCCAGCAGCCCCGGACCCGTGGAGACCCAGTACTTC | TRBJ2-5 | . | TRBV5-1 | 13 | .
CASSLRGQGETQYF | TGTGCCAGCAGCTTAAGGGGCCAGGGGGAGACCCAGTACTTC | TRBJ2-5 | . | TRBV11-2 | 14 | few
CSVRDRGMNTEAFF | TGCAGCGTTCGGGACAGGGGGATGAACACTGAAGCTTTCTTT | TRBJ1-1 | TRBD1 | TRBV29-1 | 14 | .
CASSPPGHQNYGYTF | TGCGCCAGCAGCCCCCCGGGACACCAAAACTATGGCTACACCTTC | TRBJ1-2 | . | TRBV5-1 | 15 | .
CASSQGTSGAKGDTQYF | TGTGCCAGCAGCCAAGGGACTAGCGGGGCAAAGGGAGATACGCAGTATTTT | TRBJ2-3 | TRBD2 | TRBV4-2 | 17 | .
CASSLRQGANYGYTF | TGTGCCAGCAGCCTGAGACAGGGGGCTAACTATGGCTACACCTTC | TRBJ1-2 | TRBD1 | TRBV7-2 | 15 | .
CASSLEGASNQPQHF | TGCGCCAGCAGCTTGGAGGGGGCGAGCAATCAGCCCCAGCATTTT | TRBJ1-5 | TRBD1 | TRBV5-1 | 15 | .
CASSGRLADNEQFF | TGTGCCAGCAGTGGAAGACTAGCTGACAATGAGCAGTTCTTC | TRBJ2-1 | TRBD2 | TRBV25-1 | 14 | .
CASSVEGTGSYGYTF | TGTGCCAGCAGCGTAGAGGGGACAGGGAGCTATGGCTACACCTTC | TRBJ1-2 | TRBD1 | TRBV9 | 15 | .
CASSFRDRGYEQYF | TGCGCCAGCAGCTTCCGGGACAGGGGCTACGAGCAGTACTTC | TRBJ2-7 | TRBD1 | TRBV5-1 | 14 | .
CASSTAGGSPHEQYF | TGTGCCAGCAGCACCGCTGGGGGCTCCCCTCACGAGCAGTACTTC | TRBJ2-7 | . | TRBV7-6 | 15 | .
CASSLGRSDTQYF | TGTGCCAGCAGTTTAGGTCGTTCAGATACGCAGTATTTT | TRBJ2-3 | . | TRBV27 | 13 | .